These 18 T cell receptor beta chains originate from one sample sequenced in a study of cytomegalovirus exposure and HLA in healthy donors. The protocol was immunoSEQ multiplex PCR, while the TCRdb copy is restricted to in-frame clones and leaves out a portion. This table has 250,000 to 350,000 clones, 80% to 90% appearing once. Input material: PBMCs. The receptor source for this set is a woman under 30 in good health and CMV-seronegative.

The gene calls are TRBV6-4 and TRBJ2-3; 7 bases agree with TRBD2. In germline, CDR1 is MRHNA, CDR2 SNTAGT. The length of the CDR3 is 15 residues. Trimming removed 2 bases from V and 4 bases from J; junction bases left unmatched: 6. CDR3 sequence (DNA): TGTGCCAGCAGTGACGCCGACAGCGGGGCAGATACGCAGTATTTT. Its translation: CASSDADSGADTQYF.

The gene calls are TRBV15 and TRBJ2-1; 12 nucleotides line up with TRBD2. This CDR3 is 17 amino acids long. Trimming removed 1 base from V and 4 bases from J; junction bases left unmatched: 5. Germline values: CDR1 LNHNV, CDR2 YYDKDF (reference sequence). This CDR3 is CATSRGSLAGGYNEQFF. The DNA of the CDR3 is TGTGCCACCAGCAGAGGGAGCCTAGCGGGAGGGTACAATGAGCAGTTCTTC.

There are a few counts of this clone. The chain uses TRBV9 and TRBJ2-7; 7 bases are a match to TRBD1. This CDR3 is built from 14 residues. The germline gives CDR1 SGDLS, CDR2 YYNGEE. The V segment lost 5 bases and the J segment 1 base; nucleotides outside the gene matches: 6. CDR3: CASSTGQASYEQYF. The DNA of the CDR3 is TGTGCCAGCAGTACCGGACAGGCTTCCTACGAGCAGTACTTC.

The chain combines TRBV4-1 with TRBJ1-4; TRBD1 aligns across 8 bases. Germline loops: CDR1 MGHRA, CDR2 YSYEKL. V was clipped by 4 bases and J by 1 base; unmatched bases: 17. The CDR3 consists of 20 residues. For the CDR3, the DNA is TGCGCCAGCAGCCCTAGAGATTGGACAGGGCTCTCATTAACTAATGAAAAACTGTTTTTT. It yields the protein CASSPRDWTGLSLTNEKLFF.

CDR3 DNA sequence: TGTGCCAGCAGTTTAACACTAGCGGCCTACAATGAGCAGTTCTTC. As protein: CASSLTLAAYNEQFF. The chain joins TRBV27 to TRBJ2-1; 8 bases match TRBD2. The CDR3 extends over 15 amino acids. J was trimmed by 2 bases and V by 2 bases; bases with no gene match: 2. Per germline, CDR1 MNHEY and CDR2 SMNVEV (reference sequence).

The V and J genes are TRBV30 and TRBJ2-2; 9 bases line up with TRBD2. Trimming cost V 2 bases and J 3 bases; bases outside gene matches: 4. Germline lookup yields CDR1 GTSNPN and CDR2 SVGIG (reference sequence). This CDR3 is built from 15 residues. The CDR3 nucleotides read TGTGCCTGGAGTCTCAGCGGGGGGTACACCGGGGAGCTGTTTTTT. It translates to CAWSLSGGYTGELFF.

The chain carries TRBV7-3 and TRBJ1-3; the D gene is possibly TRBD1 (5 bases). The V and J ends lost 5 bases and 0 bases respectively, with 14 bases between them. Germline values: CDR1 SGHTA, CDR2 FQGTGA. The CDR3 length is 16 residues. The chain's CDR3 is CASSPRDGGSGNTIYF. CDR3 DNA: TGTGCCAGCAGCCCGCGGGACGGCGGCTCTGGAAACACCATATATTTT.

Concerning this clone: The same CDR3 also results from other DNA sequences found in this sample. This rearrangement joins TRBV7-3 to TRBJ1-1, with D unclear. CDR1 and CDR2 from the germline V gene are SGHTA and FQGTGA. This CDR3 is built from 14 residues. Trimming stripped 2 bases from V and 0 bases from J, with 7 bases between. As DNA, the CDR3 is TGTGCCAGCAGCTTACGCGGAGTGAACACTGAAGCTTTCTTT. Amino acid sequence: CASSLRGVNTEAFF.

The rearrangement links TRBV19 to TRBJ2-7; 8 bases are a match to TRBD2. Germline V CDR1 and CDR2: LNHDA, SQIVND (reference sequence). CDR3 length: 15 residues. J was trimmed by 3 bases and V by 2 bases; bases with no gene match: 6. The DNA of the CDR3 is TGTGCCAGTAGTATAAGCGGGAGCTACTTCTACGAGCAGTACTTC. Amino acids: CASSISGSYFYEQYF.

This clone has just one count. This chain connects TRBV5-1 to TRBJ2-6; tentative D call: TRBD2 (5 bases). Germline lookup yields CDR1 SGHRS and CDR2 YFSETQ. CDR3 length: 17 residues. V dropped 0 bases and J dropped 2 bases, with 12 bases sitting between them. Written as DNA, the CDR3 is TGCGCCAGCAGCTTGGGGACTGTCTCAGCTGGGGCCAACGTCCTGACTTTC. Translation: CASSLGTVSAGANVLTF.

The genes are TRBV4-3 and TRBJ2-2; TRBD2 matches 7 bases. Per germline, CDR1 LGHNA and CDR2 YSLEER. CDR3 length equals 17 residues. Trimming took 1 base from V and 4 from J; bases not matched to a gene: 9. The CDR3 nucleotides read TGCGCCAGCAGCCAAGCCAGCGGGACTGCGGGCACCGGGGAGCTGTTTTTT. It translates to CASSQASGTAGTGELFF.

The rearrangement uses TRBV2 and TRBJ2-7; D might be TRBD2 (6 bases). V lost 8 bases and J lost 2, with 19 bases in between. Germline assignment: CDR1 SNHLY and CDR2 FYNNEI. The CDR3 is 15 residues long. DNA for the CDR3: TGTGCCAGCCTAAAGTTGGGGCGGGAAACCTACGAGCAGTACTTC. Translation gives CASLKLGRETYEQYF.

The CDR3 reads CASSRQTSNSYEQYF. The DNA of the CDR3 is TGCGCCAGCAGCCGACAGACATCTAACTCCTACGAGCAGTACTTC. The chain combines TRBV4-1 with TRBJ2-7; D is possibly TRBD1 (5 bases). Germline V CDR1 and CDR2: MGHRA, YSYEKL. V was pared by 4 bases and J by 0 bases, with 13 bases between. This CDR3 has 15 amino acids.

A single count supports this clone. The V and J genes are TRBV9 and TRBJ2-1, with 10 nucleotides matching TRBD2. The germline V gene has CDR1 SGDLS and CDR2 YYNGEE. The CDR3 covers 17 residues. V was clipped by 3 bases and J by 2 bases; unmatched bases: 8. The CDR3 DNA reads TGTGCCAGCAGCGGAAGTCGGACTAGCGGAACCTACAATGAGCAGTTCTTC. Translated: CASSGSRTSGTYNEQFF.

The chain uses TRBV28 and TRBJ1-2; TRBD1 agrees at 7 bases. Germline assignment: CDR1 MDHEN and CDR2 SYDVKM. The CDR3 consists of 13 residues. V lost 3 bases to trimming and J lost 7 bases; unmatched junction nucleotides: 5. CDR3: CASSFKGASGYTF. CDR3 nucleotide sequence: TGTGCCAGCAGTTTCAAGGGGGCGTCTGGCTACACCTTC.

The chain employs TRBV6-6 and TRBJ2-7, with 8 bases aligning to TRBD2. With V trimmed by 7 bases and J by 5 bases, 10 bases remained unmatched. This CDR3 is built from 14 residues. Germline CDR1 reads MNHNY; CDR2 reads SVGAGI (reference sequence). CDR3 sequence reads: CASTAGRALHEQYF. The CDR3 DNA is TGTGCCAGCACAGCCGGGAGGGCCCTCCACGAGCAGTACTTC.

This sequence joins TRBV6-4 and TRBJ1-5; 8 bases are shared with TRBD1. CDR1 is MRHNA and CDR2 is SNTAGT in the germline V gene. The junction had 6 bases not matched to a gene; V was cut back by 6 bases and J by 2 bases. This CDR3 has 15 amino acids. The DNA for the CDR3 is TGTGCCAGCAGCGAACAGGGGGATGGCAATCAGCCCCAGCATTTT. Amino acids: CASSEQGDGNQPQHF.

The J gene is TRBJ2-7, the V gene TRBV5-1, with a tentative D call TRBD2 (5 bases). V lost 1 base and J 3 bases, leaving 14 bases between the germline ends. The CDR3 consists of 15 residues. The germline V gene encodes CDR1 SGHRS and CDR2 YFSETQ. CDR3 coding DNA: TGCGCCAGCAGCTTGACGGCAGGTGAGGGCTACGAGCAGTACTTC. It translates to CASSLTAGEGYEQYF.